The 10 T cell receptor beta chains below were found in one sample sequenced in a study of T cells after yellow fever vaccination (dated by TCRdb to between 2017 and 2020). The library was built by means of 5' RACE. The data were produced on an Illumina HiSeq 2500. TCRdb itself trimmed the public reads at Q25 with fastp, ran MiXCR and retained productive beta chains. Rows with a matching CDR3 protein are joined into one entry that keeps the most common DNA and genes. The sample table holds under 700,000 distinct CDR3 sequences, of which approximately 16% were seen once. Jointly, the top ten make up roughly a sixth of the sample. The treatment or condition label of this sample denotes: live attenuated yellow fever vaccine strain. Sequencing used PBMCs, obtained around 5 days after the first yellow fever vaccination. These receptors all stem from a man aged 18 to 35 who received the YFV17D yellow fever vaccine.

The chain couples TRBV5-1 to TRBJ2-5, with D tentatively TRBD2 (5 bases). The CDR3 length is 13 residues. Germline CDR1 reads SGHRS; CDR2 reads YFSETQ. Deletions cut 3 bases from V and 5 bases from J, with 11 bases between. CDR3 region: CASSWPGEETQYF. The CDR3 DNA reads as TGCGCCAGCAGCTGGCCCGGGGAGGAGACCCAGTACTTC.

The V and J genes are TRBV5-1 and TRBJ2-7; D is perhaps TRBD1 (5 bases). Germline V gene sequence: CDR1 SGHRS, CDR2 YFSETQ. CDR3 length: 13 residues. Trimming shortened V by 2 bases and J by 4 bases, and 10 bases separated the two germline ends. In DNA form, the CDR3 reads TGCGCCAGCAGCTTCCCAGGGAAATACGAGCAGTACTTC. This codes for CASSFPGKYEQYF.

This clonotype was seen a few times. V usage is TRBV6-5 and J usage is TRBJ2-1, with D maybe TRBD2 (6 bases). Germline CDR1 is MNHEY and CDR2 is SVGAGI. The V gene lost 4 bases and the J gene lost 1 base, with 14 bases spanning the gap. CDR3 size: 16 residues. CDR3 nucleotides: TGTGCCAGCAGTTGGGTGGGGAGGAGGTCCTACAATGAGCAGTTCTTC. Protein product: CASSWVGRRSYNEQFF.

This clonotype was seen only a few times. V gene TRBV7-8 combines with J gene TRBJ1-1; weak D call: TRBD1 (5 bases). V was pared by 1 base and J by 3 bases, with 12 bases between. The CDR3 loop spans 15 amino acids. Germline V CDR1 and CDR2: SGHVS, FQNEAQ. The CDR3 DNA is TGTGCCAGCAGCTTAGGGGTGGGGGGGGACACTGAAGCTTTCTTT. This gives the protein CASSLGVGGDTEAFF.

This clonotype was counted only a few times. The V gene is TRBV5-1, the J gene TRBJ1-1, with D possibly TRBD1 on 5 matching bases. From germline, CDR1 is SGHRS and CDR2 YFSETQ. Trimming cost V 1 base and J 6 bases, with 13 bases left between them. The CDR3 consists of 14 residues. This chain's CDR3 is CASSLWQGRAEAFF. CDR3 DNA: TGCGCCAGCAGCTTGTGGCAGGGAAGAGCTGAAGCTTTCTTT.

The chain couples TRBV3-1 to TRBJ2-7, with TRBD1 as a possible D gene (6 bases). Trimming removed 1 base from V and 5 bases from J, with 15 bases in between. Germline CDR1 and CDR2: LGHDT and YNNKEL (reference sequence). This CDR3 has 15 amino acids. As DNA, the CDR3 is TGTGCCAGCAGCCAAGGAGGCAGGGGTGTGGACGAGCAGTACTTC. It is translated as CASSQGGRGVDEQYF.

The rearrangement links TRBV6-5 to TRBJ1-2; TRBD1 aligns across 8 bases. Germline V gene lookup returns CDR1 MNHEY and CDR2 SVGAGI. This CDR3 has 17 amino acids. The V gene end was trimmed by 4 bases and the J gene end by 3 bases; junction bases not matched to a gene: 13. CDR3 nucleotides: TGTGCCAGCAGTTTAGTCTCTAGGGACAGGTCGCACTATGGCTACACCTTC. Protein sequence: CASSLVSRDRSHYGYTF.

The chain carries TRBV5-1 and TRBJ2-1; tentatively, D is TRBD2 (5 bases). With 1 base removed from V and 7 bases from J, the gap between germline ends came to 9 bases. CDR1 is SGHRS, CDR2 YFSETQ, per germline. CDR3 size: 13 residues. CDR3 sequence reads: CASSLLTGNEQFF. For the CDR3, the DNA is TGCGCCAGCAGCTTGCTGACGGGAAATGAGCAGTTCTTC.

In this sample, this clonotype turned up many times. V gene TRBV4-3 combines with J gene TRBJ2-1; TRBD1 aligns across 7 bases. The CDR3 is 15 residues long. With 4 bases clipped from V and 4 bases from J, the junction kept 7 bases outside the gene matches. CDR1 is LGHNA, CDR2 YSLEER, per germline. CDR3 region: CASSPGTANYNEQFF. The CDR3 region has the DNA TGCGCCAGCAGCCCAGGGACAGCAAATTACAATGAGCAGTTCTTC.

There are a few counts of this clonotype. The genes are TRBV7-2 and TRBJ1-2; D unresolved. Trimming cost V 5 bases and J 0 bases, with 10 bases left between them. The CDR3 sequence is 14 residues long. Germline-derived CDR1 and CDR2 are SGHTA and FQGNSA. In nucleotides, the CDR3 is TGTGCCAGCAGCGCGATGCCTCCTAACTATGGCTACACCTTC. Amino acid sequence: CASSAMPPNYGYTF.